One T cell receptor (beta chain) is described in this entry. Its antigen is as yet unknown. The data stem from a study of CXCR3-negative and CXCR3-positive naive CD8 T cells. Study-level results: Higher TRB CDR3 hydrophobicity marked CXCR3-positive naive cells relative to CXCR3-negative naive cells.

In germline, CDR1 is SGHVS, CDR2 FNYEAQ. This CDR3 is built from 16 residues. UMI-labeled 5' RACE yielded the TRB cDNA libraries. Reanalyzing the 5' RACE reads, TCRdb keeps one entry per CDR3 protein, without DNA. This sample's table reports 60,000 to 70,000 distinct CDR3 sequences. The sequence was obtained from a human donor in good health. Some clones in this sample may be carry-over from other donors' samples. The rearrangement uses TRBV7-6 and TRBJ2-5; as DNA is missing, the TRBD1 call by TCRdb cannot be tested. Sequencing input: naive CXCR3+ CD8+ T cells from blood. Subset reported: CD45RO-CCR7+CD27+CD95- naive CD8+ T cells expressing CXCR3 (TNR3+). This CDR3 is CASSSGSRGLRETQYF. The full variable domain, rest sourced from reference TRBV7-6 and TRBJ2-5, is GAGVSQSPRYKVTKRGQDVALRCDPISGHVSLYWYRQALGQGPEFLTYFNYEAQQDKSGLPNDRFSAERPEGSISTLTIQRTEQRDSAMYRCASSSGSRGLRETQYFGPGTRLLVL.